The TCR beta chain under discussion was sequenced for a study of spatial heterogeneity in lung cancer. Time point given: sample taken at primary tumor resection. Whole-study findings and limits: The counts of expanded TCRs, ubiquitous and regional, tracked ubiquitous and regional nonsynonymous mutations, respectively. How many expanded intratumoral alpha and beta TCRs were present tracked the tumor mutation count, which was a count of nonsynonymous mutations.

Germline CDR1 and CDR2: DFQATT and SNEGSKA (reference sequence). This CDR3 comprises 15 residues. The V gene end was trimmed by 0 bases and the J gene end by 14 bases; junction bases not matched to a gene: 17. This clonotype occurred many times. Its antigen remains unidentified. A single record per CDR3 protein comes from TCRdb applying MiXCR to the 5' RACE reads. The sample includes over 25,000 distinct CDR3 sequences, under 8.5% seen only once; the top ten take approximately 23%. The source of this sequence is a male donor with early-stage non-small cell lung cancer. This chain links TRBV20-1 with TRBJ2-3; TRBD2 aligns across 7 bases. This material consisted of lung tumor tissue, taken at surgery. CDR3 protein: CSARDMRLALEKLYF. The DNA of the CDR3 is TGCAGTGCTAGAGACATGCGACTAGCATTAGAGAAGCTGTATTTT.